This record looks at one T cell receptor beta chain sequence and its context. The data are from a study of CD8+ T cells in alopecia areata. V lost 0 bases and J 5 bases, leaving 12 bases between the germline ends. CDR1 and CDR2 (germline): SGHRS, YFSETQ. The CDR3 runs 14 residues. After isolation, RNA underwent reverse transcription to generate cDNA as the sequencing template. Assay: immunoSEQ multiplex PCR; the TCRdb copy retains only in-frame clones and omits some. The table includes some 130,000 clones, approximately 49% detected once. The sequence came from a human donor with alopecia areata. The chain carries TRBV5-1 and TRBJ2-7; D unresolved. Sequenced here: CD8+ T cells sorted from blood, sampled at week 0. The CDR3 DNA follows: TGCGCCAGCAGCTTGGAGTGGGCTACAAACGAGCAGTACTTC. Translated, it gives CASSLEWATNEQYF.